What follows are 13 T cell receptor beta chains derived from one specimen sequenced in a study of a mutant IDH1 vaccine in newly diagnosed glioma. Regarding time point: week 35, safety follow-up. A 20-mer mutant IDH1 peptide at 300 ug was injected subcutaneously with topical imiquimod. For these receptors, no antigen is known. Clones were sequenced by immunoSEQ multiplex PCR, and TCRdb holds only the in-frame ones, with some missing. The sample has under 40,000 clones, 80% seen once. Here the sequenced sample was PBMCs, taken from a glioma patient whose treatment included an IDH1 peptide vaccine. The receptors were gathered from a man aged 35 to 55 with glioma. Some clones in this sample may be carry-over from other donors' samples.

CDR3 in amino acids: CASSLAGSEQPQHF. The CDR3 region has the DNA TGTGCCAGCAGCTTGGCAGGGTCGGAACAGCCCCAGCATTTT. The chain carries TRBV5-4 and TRBJ1-5; maybe TRBD1 (5 bases). Trimming shortened V by 0 bases and J by 7 bases, and 11 bases separated the two germline ends. There are 14 residues in the CDR3. CDR1 SGHNT and CDR2 YYREEE come from the germline V gene (reference sequence).

V is TRBV6-1 and J is TRBJ2-7; D unresolved. From germline, CDR1 is MNHNS and CDR2 SASEGT. CDR3 length equals 14 residues. Deletions cut 0 bases from V and 1 base from J, with 7 bases between. This CDR3 reads CASSEAPGSYEQYF. The DNA of the CDR3 is TGTGCCAGCAGTGAAGCGCCCGGGTCCTACGAGCAGTACTTC.

The chain uses TRBV11-2 and TRBJ1-6; no reliable D call. V lost 8 bases and J 6 bases, leaving 8 bases between the germline ends. The CDR3 runs to 12 residues. Per the germline V gene, CDR1 is SGHAT and CDR2 is FQNNGV. The CDR3 spells CASGRINSPLHF. The CDR3 DNA follows: TGTGCCAGCGGACGGATTAATTCACCCCTCCACTTT.

The chain has TRBV30 and TRBJ2-7, with 9 bases aligning to TRBD1. The germline V gene encodes CDR1 GTSNPN and CDR2 SVGIG (reference sequence). Trimming at V came to 5 bases and at J to 3 bases, leaving 2 bases not matched to a gene. The CDR3 spans 12 residues. CDR3 residues: CAWGDRDYEQYF. The DNA for the CDR3 is TGTGCCTGGGGGGACAGGGACTACGAGCAGTACTTC.

The rearrangement joins TRBV4-2 to TRBJ2-5; D is possibly TRBD1 (5 bases). Germline assignment: CDR1 LGHNA and CDR2 YNFKEQ. Trimming removed 4 bases from V and 2 bases from J, with 8 bases in between. The CDR3 loop spans 13 amino acids. CDR3 sequence (DNA): TGTGCCAGCAGCCGGACACAACAAGAGACCCAGTACTTC. Amino acids: CASSRTQQETQYF.

This clone appeared once. The chain links TRBV5-1 to TRBJ1-1, with D tentatively TRBD1 (5 bases). The germline gives CDR1 SGHRS, CDR2 YFSETQ. V lost 4 bases and J lost 3, with 19 bases in between. The length of the CDR3 is 16 residues. The CDR3 sequence is CASSPTGWDGYTEAFF. CDR3 in DNA: TGCGCCAGCAGCCCGACGGGCTGGGACGGATACACTGAAGCTTTCTTT.

V usage is TRBV6-4 and J usage is TRBJ2-2, with 9 bases that match TRBD1. This CDR3 is 13 amino acids long. V lost 8 bases to trimming and J lost 3 bases; unmatched junction nucleotides: 1. In germline, CDR1 is MRHNA, CDR2 SNTAGT. DNA of the CDR3: TGTGCCAGCCGGGACAGGGACACCGGGGAGCTGTTTTTT. Protein sequence: CASRDRDTGELFF.

The chain carries TRBV19 and TRBJ2-3, with D tentatively TRBD1 or TRBD2 (5 bases each). This CDR3 spans 14 amino acids. CDR1 and CDR2 from the germline V gene are LNHDA and SQIVND (reference sequence). Trimming took 3 bases from V and 0 from J, leaving 7 bases between them. The CDR3 is CASSMGVSTDTQYF. CDR3 bases: TGTGCCAGTAGTATGGGGGTCAGCACAGATACGCAGTATTTT.

This chain uses TRBV15 with TRBJ2-7; weak D call: TRBD2 (5 bases). CDR3 size: 14 residues. CDR1 LNHNV and CDR2 YYDKDF come from the germline V gene (reference sequence). The V gene lost 5 bases and the J gene lost 0 bases, with 11 bases spanning the gap. The DNA for the CDR3 is TGTGCCACCAGCCTTGGAGGCGACTCCTACGAGCAGTACTTC. Translation: CATSLGGDSYEQYF.

The chain carries TRBV2 and TRBJ1-5, with no clear D. This CDR3 spans 15 amino acids. V lost 3 bases and J lost 3, with 12 bases in between. CDR1 is SNHLY and CDR2 is FYNNEI in the germline V gene. The CDR3 sequence is CASSESDGINQPQHF. The CDR3, as DNA: TGTGCCAGCAGTGAGTCGGACGGTATCAATCAGCCCCAGCATTTT.

J is TRBJ1-1 and V is TRBV5-1, with a possible D match to TRBD1 (5 bases). V was trimmed by 3 bases and J by 1 base, leaving 10 bases between them. The germline CDR1 and CDR2 sequences are SGHRS and YFSETQ. This CDR3 is 14 amino acids long. The CDR3 DNA follows: TGCGCCAGCAGCTACCGGGACGGGAACACTGAAGCTTTCTTT. The encoded protein is CASSYRDGNTEAFF.

The chain employs TRBV10-3 and TRBJ2-7; TRBD2 matches 7 bases. The trim removed 3 bases at V and 3 bases at J, leaving 5 bases unmatched. Germline assignment: CDR1 ENHRY and CDR2 SYGVKD. This CDR3 is 14 amino acids long. The CDR3 reads CAISDGRGVYEQYF. DNA of the CDR3: TGTGCCATCAGTGATGGACGGGGGGTCTACGAGCAGTACTTC.

This chain joins TRBV2 and TRBJ1-1; 8 positions agree with TRBD1. The length of the CDR3 is 13 residues. Trimming at V came to 4 bases and at J to 4 bases, leaving 2 bases not matched to a gene. Germline V CDR1 and CDR2: SNHLY, FYNNEI. The CDR3 loop reads CASSATGGTEAFF. CDR3 nucleotides: TGTGCCAGCAGTGCAACAGGGGGCACTGAAGCTTTCTTT. Variable domain in full (rest from reference TRBV2 and TRBJ1-1): EPEVTQTPSHQVTQMGQEVILRCVPISNHLYFYWYRQILGQKVEFLVSFYNNEISEKSEIFDDQFSVERPDGSNFTLKIRSTKLEDSAMYFCASSATGGTEAFFGQGTRLTVV.